A single sample gave rise to the 17 T cell receptor beta chains below, sequenced in a study of T cell responses to AZD1222 COVID-19 vaccine. The assay was immunoSEQ multiplex PCR, and TCRdb's table has in-frame clones only and misses some. The sample lists about 28,000 clones; around 86% were seen once. The sample here was peripheral blood, taken on day 0 of AZD1222 vaccination. The receptors derive from an adult in good health.

A few counts support this clone. This sequence joins TRBV5-1 and TRBJ2-1, with D possibly called TRBD1 or TRBD2 (5 bases each). CDR1 is SGHRS, CDR2 YFSETQ, per germline. This CDR3 comprises 14 residues. V lost 2 bases, J lost 4 bases, and 10 bases lay in between. CDR3 loop: CASSFRGGYNEQFF. CDR3 sequence (DNA): TGCGCCAGCAGCTTCCGGGGCGGGTACAATGAGCAGTTCTTC.

In DNA form, the CDR3 reads TGTGCCAGTAGTATAGTTGGCGGGAGCACAGATACGCAGTATTTT. Protein product: CASSIVGGSTDTQYF. The V gene is TRBV19, the J gene TRBJ2-3; weak D call: TRBD2 (5 bases). The CDR3 sequence is 15 residues long. Germline CDR1 is LNHDA and CDR2 is SQIVND (reference sequence). Trimming removed 1 base at V and 0 bases at J, with 8 bases between.

This chain links TRBV5-4 with TRBJ1-1; D ambiguous. Looked up from germline, CDR1 is SGHNT and CDR2 is YYREEE (reference sequence). The CDR3 consists of 14 residues. V was cut by 4 bases and J by 3 bases, with 13 bases left in between. CDR3 protein: CASSGSFWDTEAFF. CDR3 nucleotide sequence: TGTGCCAGCAGCGGGTCTTTTTGGGACACTGAAGCTTTCTTT.

V usage is TRBV5-4 and J usage is TRBJ1-1; tentative D call: TRBD1 (5 bases). Germline-derived CDR1 and CDR2 are SGHNT and YYREEE (reference sequence). The V end was cut by 6 bases, the J end by 4 bases, with 19 bases between. The CDR3 spans 15 residues. The CDR3 DNA reads as TGTGCCAGCAACAGGTGGGGGGGAGGGAGCACTGAAGCTTTCTTT. Its translation is CASNRWGGGSTEAFF.

The V call is TRBV3-1 (or the pseudogene TRBV3-2), the J call TRBJ1-3; no definite D call. The CDR3 has 17 residues. Trimming left V 4 bases short and J 2 bases short, with 18 bases between. Germline CDR1 LGHDT, CDR2 YNNKEL (reference sequence). The CDR3 here is CASSPGLMAFAGNTIYF. The CDR3 bases are TGTGCCAGCAGCCCCGGCCTCATGGCCTTTGCTGGAAACACCATATATTTT.

The chain is built from TRBV5-1 and TRBJ2-3; the match to TRBD1 covers 8 bases. Germline trimming cut 0 bases from V and 2 bases from J; bases unmatched to any gene: 5. The CDR3 spans 16 residues. The germline gives CDR1 SGHRS, CDR2 YFSETQ. The DNA of the CDR3 is TGCGCCAGCAGCTTGGGGGCGACAGGGGTCACAGATACGCAGTATTTT. This translates into CASSLGATGVTDTQYF.

Only one count was recorded for this clone. The V and J genes are TRBV28 and TRBJ2-2, with 13 bases that match TRBD2. The junction had 10 bases not matched to a gene; V was cut back by 6 bases and J by 6 bases. The CDR3 has 17 amino acids. The germline CDR1 and CDR2 sequences are MDHEN and SYDVKM. CDR3 nucleotide sequence: TGTGCCAGCAGACTTTCCGGGACTAGCGGGACTCCCGGGGAGCTGTTTTTT. It yields the protein CASRLSGTSGTPGELFF.

J is TRBJ2-1 and V is TRBV27; D is uncertain. The V and J ends lost 6 bases and 8 bases respectively, with 14 bases between them. The CDR3 extends over 13 amino acids. Looked up from germline, CDR1 is MNHEY and CDR2 is SMNVEV (reference sequence). CDR3 in DNA: TGTGCCAGCAGCCGTCCCCTACGCGATGAGCAGTTCTTC. Its translation is CASSRPLRDEQFF.

This sequence joins TRBV19 and TRBJ2-2; tentative D call: TRBD1 (5 bases). This CDR3 has 15 residues. V was trimmed by 3 bases and J by 0 bases, leaving 8 bases between them. Germline values: CDR1 LNHDA, CDR2 SQIVND (reference sequence). The CDR3 bases are TGTGCCAGTAGTATGGGGCATACGAACACCGGGGAGCTGTTTTTT. This encodes CASSMGHTNTGELFF.

This chain joins TRBV9 and TRBJ1-6; no reliable D call. Germline-derived CDR1 and CDR2 are SGDLS and YYNGEE. CDR3 size: 15 residues. V lost 0 bases and J 6 bases, leaving 10 bases between the germline ends. CDR3 loop: CASSVVKGVNSPLHF. As DNA, the CDR3 is TGTGCCAGCAGCGTAGTGAAGGGTGTTAATTCACCCCTCCACTTT. Complete variable domain (other parts from reference TRBV9 and TRBJ1-6): DSGVTQTPKHLITATGQRVTLRCSPRSGDLSVYWYQQSLDQGLQFLIQYYNGEERAKGNILERFSAQQFPDLHSELNLSSLELGDSALYFCASSVVKGVNSPLHFGNGTRLTVT.

CDR3 amino acids: CASRPPNTGELFF. The CDR3 coding sequence is TGTGCCAGCCGCCCCCCGAACACCGGGGAGCTGTTTTTT. This chain connects TRBV12-3 or TRBV12-4 to TRBJ2-2; unclear D gene. The CDR3 contains 13 residues. V was clipped by 8 bases and J by 0 bases, with 7 bases between them.

The genes are TRBV7-9 and TRBJ2-3, with unresolved D. Deletions cut 2 bases from V and 4 bases from J, with 22 bases between. The germline CDR1 and CDR2 sequences are SEHNR and FQNEAQ (reference sequence). The CDR3 sequence is 18 residues long. The DNA of the CDR3 is TGTGCCAGCAGCTTAACTATCACGACGGGTACAATGGCAGATACGCAGTATTTT. As protein: CASSLTITTGTMADTQYF.

V usage is TRBV19 and J usage is TRBJ2-1; 8 bases agree with TRBD1. Losses at the gene ends were 3 bases for V and 9 bases for J; bases not matched to a gene: 7. Germline CDR1 and CDR2: LNHDA and SQIVND (reference sequence). This CDR3 has 14 amino acids. In nucleotides, the CDR3 is TGTGCCAGTAGTATCGACAGGGGTTATGGTGAGCAGTTCTTC. Residues: CASSIDRGYGEQFF.

A remark on this clone: A junction boundary mismatches the germline segment, possibly from a read error. The chain is built from TRBV9 and TRBJ2-7; perhaps TRBD2 as D (6 bases). The CDR3 is 13 amino acids. Germline V gene data show CDR1 as SGDLS and CDR2 as YYNGEE. The DNA of the CDR3 is TGTGCCAGCAGCGCTTGGGACTCCAACGAGCAGTACTTC. Protein product: CASSAWDSNEQYF.

This clone was seen a single time. This rearrangement joins TRBV7-2 to TRBJ2-7; the D call may be TRBD1 or TRBD2 (5 bases each). Trimming left V 5 bases short and J 2 bases short, with 16 bases between. CDR1 and CDR2 (germline): SGHTA, FQGNSA. The CDR3 sequence is 15 residues long. CDR3 in amino acids: CASSLSGTDTYEQYF. The CDR3 DNA follows: TGTGCCAGCAGCCTGTCCGGGACGGATACCTACGAGCAGTACTTC.

The chain employs TRBV5-8 and TRBJ1-2; unclear D gene. Germline V lookup: CDR1 SGHTS, CDR2 YDEGEE. The CDR3 spans 15 residues. Trimming shortened V by 4 bases and J by 8 bases, and 21 bases separated the two germline ends. The CDR3 is CASSLRFGRMGGYTF. CDR3 DNA sequence: TGTGCCAGCAGCCTGCGGTTCGGGAGAATGGGAGGCTACACCTTC.

The CDR3 coding sequence is TGTGCCAGCAGCCAAGTCCTAGCCCCAACCGCCTCCTACAATGAGCAGTTCTTC. Encoded protein: CASSQVLAPTASYNEQFF. The V and J genes are TRBV3-1 (or the pseudogene TRBV3-2) and TRBJ2-1; D possibly corresponds to TRBD2 (5 bases). CDR1 is LGHDT, CDR2 YNNKEL, per germline (reference sequence). The CDR3 is 18 amino acids. V gave up 1 base and J gave up 0 bases, with 16 bases separating them.